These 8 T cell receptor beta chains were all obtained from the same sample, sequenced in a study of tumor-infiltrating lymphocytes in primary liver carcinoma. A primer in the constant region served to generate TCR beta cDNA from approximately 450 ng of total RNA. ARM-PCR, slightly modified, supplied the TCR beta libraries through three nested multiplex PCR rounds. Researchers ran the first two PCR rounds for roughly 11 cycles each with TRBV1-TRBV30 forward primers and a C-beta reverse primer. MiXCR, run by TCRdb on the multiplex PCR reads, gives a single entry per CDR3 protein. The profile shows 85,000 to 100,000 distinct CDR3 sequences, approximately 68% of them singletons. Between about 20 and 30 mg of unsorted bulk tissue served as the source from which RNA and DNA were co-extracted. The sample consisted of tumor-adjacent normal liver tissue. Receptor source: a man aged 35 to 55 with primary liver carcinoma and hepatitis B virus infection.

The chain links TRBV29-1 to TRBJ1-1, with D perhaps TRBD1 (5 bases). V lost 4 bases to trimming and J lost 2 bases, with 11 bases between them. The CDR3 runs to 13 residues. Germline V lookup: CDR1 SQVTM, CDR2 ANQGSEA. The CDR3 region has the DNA TGCAGCGTTGTCAAGGGGACTAACACTGAAGCTTTCTTT. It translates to CSVVKGTNTEAFF. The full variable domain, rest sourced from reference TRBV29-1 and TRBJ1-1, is SAVISQKPSRDICQRGTSLTIQCQVDSQVTMMFWYRQQPGQSLTLIATANQGSEATYESGFVIDKFPISRPNLTFSTLTVSNMSPEDSSIYLCSVVKGTNTEAFFGQGTRLTVV.

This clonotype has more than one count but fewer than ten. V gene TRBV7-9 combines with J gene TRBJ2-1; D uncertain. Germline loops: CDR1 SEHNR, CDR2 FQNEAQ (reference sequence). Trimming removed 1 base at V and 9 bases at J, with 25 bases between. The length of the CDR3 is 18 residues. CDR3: CASSLDYGRLVTGGEQFF. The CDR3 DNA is TGTGCCAGCAGCTTAGATTACGGCCGTCTGGTAACCGGTGGTGAGCAGTTCTTC.

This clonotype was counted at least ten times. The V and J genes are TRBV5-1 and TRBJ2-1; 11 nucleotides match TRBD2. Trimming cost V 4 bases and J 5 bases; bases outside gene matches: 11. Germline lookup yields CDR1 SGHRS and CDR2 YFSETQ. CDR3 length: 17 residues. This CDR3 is CASSRVGLAGGHNEQFF. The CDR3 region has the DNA TGCGCCAGCAGCCGCGTTGGGCTAGCGGGAGGACACAATGAGCAGTTCTTC.

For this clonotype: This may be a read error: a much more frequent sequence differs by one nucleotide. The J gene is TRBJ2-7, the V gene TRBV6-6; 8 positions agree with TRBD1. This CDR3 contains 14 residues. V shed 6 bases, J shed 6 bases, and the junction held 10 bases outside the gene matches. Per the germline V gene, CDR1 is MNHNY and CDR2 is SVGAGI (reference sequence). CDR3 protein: CASRKDRATCEQYF. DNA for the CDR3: TGTGCCAGCAGAAAGGACAGGGCAACCTGCGAGCAGTACTTC.

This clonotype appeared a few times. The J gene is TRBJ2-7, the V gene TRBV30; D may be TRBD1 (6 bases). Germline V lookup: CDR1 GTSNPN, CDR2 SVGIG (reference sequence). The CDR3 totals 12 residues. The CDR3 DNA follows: TGTGCTGGAACGTACAGGGAATACGAGCAGTACTTC. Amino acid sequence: CAGTYREYEQYF.

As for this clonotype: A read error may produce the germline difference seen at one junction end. CDR3 coding DNA: TGTGTCAGCAGTGATTGGTCTAGCGGTAGGGAAGAGACCCAGTACTTC. Translation gives CVSSDWSSGREETQYF. The rearrangement joins TRBV6-1 to TRBJ2-5; TRBD2 matches 7 bases. The CDR3 covers 16 residues. The germline CDR1 and CDR2 sequences are MNHNS and SASEGT.

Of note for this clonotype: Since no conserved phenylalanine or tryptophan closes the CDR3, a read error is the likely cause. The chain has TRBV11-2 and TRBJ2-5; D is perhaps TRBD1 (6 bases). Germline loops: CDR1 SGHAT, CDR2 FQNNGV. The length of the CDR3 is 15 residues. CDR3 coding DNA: TGTACCAGCAGCTTCCTCGGACAGTGGAGAGAGACCCAGTACTTA. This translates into CTSSFLGQWRETQYL.

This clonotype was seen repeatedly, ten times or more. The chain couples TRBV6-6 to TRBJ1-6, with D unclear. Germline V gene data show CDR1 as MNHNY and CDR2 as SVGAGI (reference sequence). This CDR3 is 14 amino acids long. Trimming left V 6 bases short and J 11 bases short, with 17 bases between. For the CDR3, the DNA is TGTGCCAGCAGGCTGCCAGGTCTTGGTCCACCCCTCCACTTT. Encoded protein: CASRLPGLGPPLHF.